The 6 T cell receptor beta chains below all came from one sample that was sequenced in a study of regulatory T cells in long-lasting Graves disease. Time point defined: newly diagnosed GD, antithyroid drugs for less than 3 months. The authors made the TCR library using RNA they extracted from PBMCs. CDR3 regions were amplified by Arm-PCR using iRepertoire HTBI primers to build TCR beta libraries. TCRdb called the multiplex PCR reads again in MiXCR, with one record for every CDR3 protein. The profile shows under 450,000 distinct CDR3 sequences, about 16% of them singletons. This same sample was also taken into another study, of T cells in Graves' hyperthyroidism and ophthalmopathy.

The material sequenced was peripheral blood mononuclear cells (PBMCs), taken at new diagnosis, from a patient treated with antithyroid drugs. The receptor set was obtained from a woman under 30 with Graves disease.

This clonotype was found many times. The chain carries TRBV20-1 and TRBJ2-3, with 11 positions matching TRBD2. Germline trimming cut 5 bases from V and 4 bases from J; bases unmatched to any gene: 8. The CDR3 totals 15 residues. CDR1 DFQATT and CDR2 SNEGSKA come from the germline V gene (reference sequence). The CDR3 loop reads CSASPGTSGSDTQYF. The CDR3, as DNA: TGCAGTGCTTCTCCCGGGACTAGCGGCTCAGATACGCAGTATTTT.

This clonotype was recorded many times. The genes are TRBV11-2 and TRBJ1-5; no clear D gene. The CDR3 has 13 residues. V was trimmed by 5 bases and J by 5 bases, leaving 10 bases between them. Germline V gene sequence: CDR1 SGHAT, CDR2 FQNNGV. The DNA for the CDR3 is TGTGCCAGCAGCGAACCGGGCGATCAGCCCCAGCATTTT. This sequence encodes CASSEPGDQPQHF. The variable domain in full, with the rest retrieved from reference TRBV11-2 and TRBJ1-5, is EAGVAQSPRYKIIEKRQSVAFWCNPISGHATLYWYQQILGQGPKLLIQFQNNGVVDDSQLPKDRFSAERLKGVDSTLKIQPAKLEDSAVYLCASSEPGDQPQHFGDGTRLSIL.

This clonotype was counted at least ten times. The chain links TRBV12-3 or TRBV12-4 to TRBJ2-1; possibly TRBD2 for D (5 bases). The CDR3 has 13 residues. V was clipped by 10 bases and J by 6 bases, with 16 bases between them. CDR3 sequence: CAITRDIRNEQFF. CDR3 DNA: TGTGCCATCACTAGAGACATTCGCAATGAGCAGTTCTTC.

The sample holds many counts of this clonotype. The chain combines TRBV28 with TRBJ1-1; D is undetermined. Trimming left V 3 bases short and J 11 bases short, with 10 bases between. Germline CDR1 is MDHEN and CDR2 is SYDVKM. The CDR3 contains 11 residues. The CDR3 bases are TGTGCCAGCAGTTTCCGTGCGAGCGCTTTCTTT. It translates to CASSFRASAFF.

This clonotype came up many times. V gene TRBV30 combines with J gene TRBJ2-7, with 11 bases fitting TRBD2. CDR1 GTSNPN and CDR2 SVGIG come from the germline V gene (reference sequence). After removal of 2 bases from V and 11 bases from J, the junction contained 8 bases not matched to a gene. The CDR3 is 13 residues long. CDR3 protein: CAWSFAASGRKYF. CDR3 nucleotide sequence: TGTGCCTGGAGTTTTGCGGCTAGCGGGAGGAAGTACTTC.

Many counts were recorded for this clonotype. The J gene is TRBJ1-1, the V gene TRBV7-9; weak D call: TRBD1 (5 bases). The CDR3 totals 13 residues. Germline CDR1 SEHNR, CDR2 FQNEAQ (reference sequence). V was cut by 5 bases and J by 4 bases, with 11 bases left in between. The CDR3 is CASSLSGGTEAFF. CDR3 bases: TGTGCCAGCAGCCTATCCGGGGGCACTGAAGCTTTCTTT.